What follows are 26 T cell receptor beta chains derived from one specimen sequenced in a study of metastatic and nonmetastatic thyroid tumors. TCRdb called clones again from the PCR reads with MiXCR. The repertoire consists of 9,000 or so clones, with roughly 15% occurring once and the leading ten covering around 5.7%. Each patient came to thyroid surgery without any prior treatment (of any kind). Sequencing used blood. The receptors derive from a female donor with papillary thyroid cancer or a benign thyroid nodule (not recorded which). Some clones in this sample may be carry-over from other donors' samples.

This clone is labeled as medium-sized. V and J are TRBV6-1 and TRBJ1-2; 10 positions agree with TRBD1. Trimming at V came to 6 bases and at J to 8 bases, leaving 12 bases not matched to a gene. Looked up from germline, CDR1 is MNHNS and CDR2 is SASEGT. The CDR3 loop spans 15 amino acids. CDR3 bases: TGTGCCAGCAGGAAAAGACAGGGGGCGCGGTGGGGCTACACCTTC. This encodes CASRKRQGARWGYTF.

This clone was seen repeatedly, ten times or more. The V call is TRBV10-2, the J call TRBJ2-5; 11 positions agree with TRBD1. Germline assignment: CDR1 WSHSY and CDR2 SAAADI. The CDR3 runs to 14 residues. Trimming took 6 bases from V and 5 from J; bases not matched to a gene: 5. The CDR3 is CASRRDRGGETQYF. The CDR3 nucleotides read TGCGCCAGCAGAAGGGACAGGGGGGGGGAGACCCAGTACTTC.

This clone is labeled as medium-sized. The rearrangement links TRBV12-3 or TRBV12-4 to TRBJ2-5; 8 bases map to TRBD1. With V trimmed by 4 bases and J by 6 bases, 7 bases remained unmatched. The CDR3 spans 14 residues. CDR3 nucleotides: TGTGCCAGCAGTTCCAGACAGGGGAGGAAGACCCAGTACTTC. Translated, it gives CASSSRQGRKTQYF.

In its sample, this clone was seen many times. V and J are TRBV18 and TRBJ2-3, with a possible D match to TRBD2 (5 bases). The V and J ends lost 5 bases and 1 base respectively, with 13 bases between them. CDR1 is KGHSH, CDR2 LQKENI, per germline. The CDR3 covers 15 residues. This CDR3 reads CASSVGIVGTDTQYF. In nucleotides, the CDR3 is TGTGCCAGCTCAGTCGGGATAGTAGGCACAGATACGCAGTATTTT. Based on the CDR3 plus reference TRBV18 and TRBJ2-3, the full variable domain is NAGVMQNPRHLVRRRGQEARLRCSPMKGHSHVYWYRQLPEEGLKFMVYLQKENIIDESGMPKERFSAEFPKEGPSILRIQQVVRGDSAAYFCASSVGIVGTDTQYFGPGTRLTVL.

This clone is medium-sized. J is TRBJ2-1 and V is TRBV11-2; 10 bases are shared with TRBD2. The length of the CDR3 is 15 residues. Germline V lookup: CDR1 SGHAT, CDR2 FQNNGV. Trimming cost V 1 base and J 8 bases; bases outside gene matches: 5. CDR3 coding DNA: TGTGCCAGCAGCTTAGGGAGGCTAGCGGGAGATGAGCAGTTCTTC. Its protein product is CASSLGRLAGDEQFF.

This clone rates as medium-sized (0.01 to 0.1%). The chain has TRBV6-1 and TRBJ1-5, with D possibly TRBD1 on 5 matching bases. In germline, CDR1 is MNHNS, CDR2 SASEGT. Deletions cut 8 bases from V and 4 bases from J, with 15 bases between. The CDR3 length is 14 residues. This chain's CDR3 is CASGRPGPNQPQHF. Here the CDR3 DNA reads TGTGCCAGCGGGAGGCCGGGGCCGAATCAGCCCCAGCATTTT.

The sample holds many counts of this clone. This clone may be a read error of a much larger clone one base away. The rearrangement uses TRBV20-1 and TRBJ2-2, with D possibly being TRBD1 (6 bases). Germline V gene sequence: CDR1 DFQATT, CDR2 SNEGSKA (reference sequence). The CDR3 totals 14 residues. This CDR3 is CSARRPRGTGELLF. The CDR3, as DNA: TGCAGTGCTAGAAGACCCAGGGGAACCGGGGAGCTGCTTTTT.

This clone ranks as medium-sized (0.01 to 0.1%). V is TRBV10-2 and J is TRBJ2-1; 7 bases map to TRBD2. The V segment lost 4 bases and the J segment 7 bases; nucleotides outside the gene matches: 16. This CDR3 is 17 amino acids long. The germline V gene has CDR1 WSHSY and CDR2 SAAADI. The CDR3 DNA reads as TGCGCCAGCAGTGTCCCGCCCTGGCGGGAGAGGGGAAATGAGCAGTTCTTC. This sequence encodes CASSVPPWRERGNEQFF.

The gene calls are TRBV28 and TRBJ1-5, with D hard to call. V lost 3 bases, J lost 4 bases, and 7 bases lay in between. This CDR3 region has 13 residues. Germline-derived CDR1 and CDR2 are MDHEN and SYDVKM. In DNA form, the CDR3 reads TGTGCCAGCAGTTTCGGAGGGAATCAGCCCCAGCATTTT. This encodes CASSFGGNQPQHF. The entire variable domain, with the rest obtained from reference TRBV28 and TRBJ1-5, is as follows: DVKVTQSSRYLVKRTGEKVFLECVQDMDHENMFWYRQDPGLGLRLIYFSYDVKMKEKGDIPEGYSVSREKKERFSLILESASTNQTSMYLCASSFGGNQPQHFGDGTRLSIL.

This clone is deemed medium-sized. J is TRBJ1-5 and V is TRBV6-2 or TRBV6-3; D not resolved. This CDR3 region has 14 residues. Per germline, CDR1 MNHEY and CDR2 SVGEGT. V lost 5 bases and J lost 3, with 11 bases in between. The CDR3 spells CASSPRNPNQPQHF. CDR3 sequence (DNA): TGTGCCAGCAGTCCAAGGAACCCCAATCAGCCCCAGCATTTT.

Judged by abundance, this clone is medium-sized (0.01 to 0.1%). The chain is built from TRBV15 and TRBJ2-3; D gene ambiguous. The CDR3 runs 15 residues. CDR1 is LNHNV and CDR2 is YYDKDF in the germline V gene (reference sequence). The V end lost 1 base, the J end lost 2 bases, and 10 bases lay between the germline ends. The CDR3 DNA sequence: TGTGCCACCAGCAGAGCTCCGGTTAACACAGATACGCAGTATTTT. This codes for CATSRAPVNTDTQYF. Filled out from reference TRBV15 and TRBJ2-3, the complete variable domain reads DAMVIQNPRYQVTQFGKPVTLSCSQTLNHNVMYWYQQKSSQAPKLLFHYYDKDFNNEADTPDNFQSRRPNTSFCFLDIRSPGLGDTAMYLCATSRAPVNTDTQYFGPGTRLTVL.

The chain has TRBV9 and TRBJ1-3; D is possibly TRBD1 (6 bases). Trimming stripped 3 bases from V and 4 bases from J, with 17 bases between. Germline lookup yields CDR1 SGDLS and CDR2 YYNGEE. The CDR3 loop spans 16 amino acids. CDR3 nucleotide sequence: TGTGCCAGCAGCGCACAGGGAATCTCGGGGGGAAACACCATATATTTT. This codes for CASSAQGISGGNTIYF.

This clone is medium-sized by share. The chain joins TRBV12-3 or TRBV12-4 to TRBJ2-7, with D possibly being TRBD2 (7 bases). V shed 5 bases and J shed 0 bases, with 20 bases lying between them. The CDR3 extends over 17 amino acids. CDR3 sequence (DNA): TGTGCCAGCAGTCCCTCGCTAGGGGGGGAAACCTCCTACGAGCAGTACTTC. Translating it yields CASSPSLGGETSYEQYF.

This clone is medium-sized within its sample. V gene TRBV6-1 combines with J gene TRBJ2-2, with D possibly TRBD1 on 6 matching bases. Germline values: CDR1 MNHNS, CDR2 SASEGT. The V end was cut by 7 bases, the J end by 0 bases, with 9 bases between. This CDR3 comprises 14 residues. CDR3 coding DNA: TGTGCCAGCACCCGACAGGCGAACACCGGGGAGCTGTTTTTT. This sequence encodes CASTRQANTGELFF.

V gene TRBV6-2 or TRBV6-3 combines with J gene TRBJ1-5; D remains ambiguous. There are 13 residues in the CDR3. The ends were cut back, 3 bases at V and 3 bases at J, with 6 bases in the middle. Germline V gives CDR1 MNHEY, CDR2 SVGEGT. The CDR3 region has the DNA TGTGCCAGCAGTTATCGTGACAATCAGCCCCAGCATTTT. Amino acid sequence: CASSYRDNQPQHF.

This clone counts as medium-sized. The chain joins TRBV19 to TRBJ1-1, with a tentative D call TRBD1 (5 bases). Germline-derived CDR1 and CDR2 are LNHDA and SQIVND (reference sequence). The CDR3 has 15 amino acids. Trimming removed 6 bases from V and 5 bases from J, with 19 bases in between. CDR3: CASRGLYRSVTEAFF. CDR3 nucleotide sequence: TGTGCCAGTAGGGGATTATACAGGAGTGTTACTGAAGCTTTCTTT.

This clone was seen ten or more times. The rearrangement links TRBV3-1 to TRBJ2-2; 8 bases are shared with TRBD2. J lost 0 bases, V lost 4 bases, and 1 base had no gene match. Germline V lookup: CDR1 LGHDT, CDR2 YNNKEL (reference sequence). The length of the CDR3 is 15 residues. CDR3 DNA sequence: TGTGCCAGCAGCCTAGCGGGAACGAACACCGGGGAGCTGTTTTTT. Encoded protein: CASSLAGTNTGELFF.

This clone is termed medium-sized. The chain couples TRBV11-3 to TRBJ1-6; D gene ambiguous. V lost 5 bases, J lost 0 bases, and 14 bases lay in between. This CDR3 region has 17 residues. Germline V CDR1 and CDR2: SGHNT, YENEEA. Here the CDR3 DNA reads TGTGCCAGCAGCCAATCTCCGCCGAGCTCCTATAATTCACCCCTCCACTTT. Protein: CASSQSPPSSYNSPLHF.

By its share, this clone is medium-sized. The genes are TRBV29-1 and TRBJ1-2; TRBD1 matches at 8 bases. The germline V gene has CDR1 SQVTM and CDR2 ANQGSEA. The CDR3 contains 11 residues. J lost 4 bases, V lost 6 bases, and 1 base had no gene match. CDR3 DNA: TGCAGCGTCGGGACAGGCTATGGCTACACCTTC. Its translation: CSVGTGYGYTF.

CDR3 coding DNA: TGTGCCAGCAGTTCGAGGCGGGAGGGCACAGATACGCAGTATTTT. This translates into CASSSRREGTDTQYF. The chain carries TRBV6-2 or TRBV6-3 and TRBJ2-3; 8 bases fit TRBD2. This CDR3 spans 15 amino acids. Germline values: CDR1 MNHEY, CDR2 SVGEGT. V lost 4 bases, J lost 1 base, and 4 bases stayed unmatched.

This clone was seen only a few times. The CDR3 sequence is CASSFLFNEQFF. CDR3 DNA sequence: TGTGCCAGCAGTTTCTTGTTCAATGAGCAGTTCTTC. The rearrangement links TRBV12-3 or TRBV12-4 to TRBJ2-1; D not resolved. CDR3 length equals 12 residues. The ends were cut back, 3 bases at V and 6 bases at J, with 6 bases in the middle.

The gene calls are TRBV19 and TRBJ2-7; tentative D call: TRBD1 (6 bases). There are 13 residues in the CDR3. The germline V gene encodes CDR1 LNHDA and CDR2 SQIVND (reference sequence). V was trimmed by 5 bases and J by 5 bases, leaving 13 bases between them. This chain's CDR3 is CASSSPGADEQYF. CDR3 nucleotide sequence: TGTGCCAGTAGTTCCCCAGGGGCGGACGAGCAGTACTTC.

The table lists this clone with many counts. This chain joins TRBV20-1 and TRBJ2-2; 8 bases line up with TRBD2. With V trimmed by 2 bases and J by 4 bases, 6 bases remained unmatched. The CDR3 consists of 15 residues. Germline assignment: CDR1 DFQATT and CDR2 SNEGSKA (reference sequence). DNA for the CDR3: TGCAGTGCTAGAAACGGGGGGGCCACCACCGGGGAGCTGTTTTTT. This sequence encodes CSARNGGATTGELFF.

This clone was seen only a few times. The rearrangement uses TRBV30 and TRBJ2-2; tentative D call: TRBD1 (6 bases). The germline CDR1 and CDR2 sequences are GTSNPN and SVGIG (reference sequence). There are 16 residues in the CDR3. The CDR3 is CAHKLRTGLSTGELFF. CDR3 coding DNA: TGTGCTCACAAACTCCGTACAGGGCTGTCCACCGGGGAGCTGTTTTTT.

The table lists this clone with many counts. The genes are TRBV7-2 and TRBJ1-5; D possibly corresponds to TRBD1 (5 bases). The CDR3 is made up of 14 amino acids. V was trimmed by 3 bases and J by 7 bases, leaving 13 bases between them. Per germline, CDR1 SGHTA and CDR2 FQGNSA. The CDR3 DNA reads as TGTGCCAGCAGCTTGTCTGGGGCAGGCCAGCCCCAGCATTTT. The encoded protein is CASSLSGAGQPQHF.

This chain joins TRBV3-1 and TRBJ2-3; D remains unclear. Trimming removed 1 base at V and 4 bases at J, with 12 bases between. Germline-derived CDR1 and CDR2 are LGHDT and YNNKEL (reference sequence). CDR3 size: 15 residues. The CDR3 DNA is TGTGCCAGCAGCCAAGTGAGTTCGGCAGCAGATACGCAGTATTTT. Amino acids: CASSQVSSAADTQYF.